This T cell receptor (beta chain) was sequenced during a study of cytomegalovirus exposure and HLA in healthy donors. Overall study results and limits: The study listed under 200 cytomegalovirus-associated TCR beta chains.

As regards this clone: What it binds is unknown.

In the PCR, 60 Vbeta and 13 Jbeta primers were used. The assay was immunoSEQ multiplex PCR, and TCRdb's table has in-frame clones only and misses some. Of around 94,000 clones listed, roughly 86% were seen once; the top ten hold 10%. J was trimmed by 3 bases and V by 0 bases; bases with no gene match: 2. The germline CDR1 and CDR2 sequences are SGHNT and YYREEE (reference sequence). The CDR3 has 15 amino acids. The sequence came from a human donor in good health. The specimen sequenced was PBMCs. This chain joins TRBV5-4 and TRBJ2-1; 8 nucleotides line up with TRBD2. The CDR3 here is CASSLATSVYNEQFF. In DNA, the CDR3 is TGTGCCAGCAGCTTGGCGACTAGCGTCTACAATGAGCAGTTCTTC.